A single sample gave rise to the 13 T cell receptor beta chains below, sequenced in a study of T cells in Graves' hyperthyroidism and ophthalmopathy. RNA transcripts provided the source from which TCR beta CDR3 regions were amplified. An initial round of RT-PCR targeting the TCR CDR3 relied on the HTBI primer set. TCRdb ran MiXCR on the multiplex PCR reads and lists one entry per CDR3 protein. The data hold 550,000 to 700,000 distinct CDR3 sequences, with 35% to 55% observed a single time. The sequencing sample was made of peripheral blood or thyroid tissue (not recorded which). Source of these receptors: an adult woman with Graves' disease, either hyperthyroidism or ophthalmopathy (not recorded which).

The chain links TRBV9 to TRBJ2-5, with 7 bases aligning to TRBD1. In germline, CDR1 is SGDLS, CDR2 YYNGEE. This CDR3 region has 14 residues. Trimming cost V 1 base and J 5 bases; bases outside gene matches: 5. Here the CDR3 DNA reads TGTGCCAGCAGCGTACGGGACAGCCAGGAGACCCAGTACTTC. Its translation is CASSVRDSQETQYF.

V usage is TRBV7-9 and J usage is TRBJ2-5; the D gene could be TRBD1 or TRBD2 (6 bases each). The germline V gene encodes CDR1 SEHNR and CDR2 FQNEAQ (reference sequence). This CDR3 comprises 15 residues. V was pared by 5 bases and J by 1 base, with 14 bases between. DNA for the CDR3: TGTGCCAGCAGCACCTCCGGGGGCCCCCAAGAGACCCAGTACTTC. Protein product: CASSTSGGPQETQYF. Based on the CDR3 plus reference TRBV7-9 and TRBJ2-5, the full variable domain is DTGVSQNPRHKITKRGQNVTFRCDPISEHNRLYWYRQTLGQGPEFLTYFQNEAQLEKSRLLSDRFSAERPKGSFSTLEIQRTEQGDSAMYLCASSTSGGPQETQYFGPGTRLLVL.

The sample holds many counts of this clonotype. The chain is built from TRBV20-1 and TRBJ2-7; 8 bases line up with TRBD2. This CDR3 region has 15 residues. CDR1 and CDR2 (germline): DFQATT, SNEGSKA (reference sequence). V trimming: 4 bases; J trimming: 5 bases; junction bases outside the gene matches: 13. CDR3 in amino acids: CSAILPSGSTHEQYF. The DNA of the CDR3 is TGCAGTGCTATCCTGCCAAGCGGGAGTACCCACGAGCAGTACTTC.

The chain recombines TRBV2 with TRBJ2-7, with D maybe TRBD1 (5 bases). Germline-derived CDR1 and CDR2 are SNHLY and FYNNEI. The V and J ends lost 8 bases and 8 bases respectively, with 22 bases between them. This CDR3 spans 14 amino acids. The CDR3 nucleotides are TGTGCCAGCGGGGCCCTACGTGCCTACGAGAAGCAGTACTTC. Translation gives CASGALRAYEKQYF.

The sample holds many counts of this clonotype. The V call is TRBV7-2, the J call TRBJ2-7; D ambiguous. This CDR3 comprises 13 residues. V was clipped by 0 bases and J by 5 bases, with 8 bases between them. CDR1 and CDR2 (germline): SGHTA, FQGNSA. The CDR3: CASSLAPGDEQYF. As DNA, the CDR3 is TGTGCCAGCAGCTTAGCACCCGGCGACGAGCAGTACTTC.

The rearrangement uses TRBV10-3 and TRBJ2-5; TRBD2 might be the D (6 bases). Germline V gives CDR1 ENHRY, CDR2 SYGVKD. V lost 7 bases to trimming and J lost 5 bases, with 20 bases between them. This CDR3 has 15 residues. Here the CDR3 reads CAITLQEGMMETQYF. The CDR3 bases are TGTGCCATCACCCTACAGGAGGGGATGATGGAGACCCAGTACTTC.

Comment on this clonotype: This may arise from a read error, as a much more abundant clone is one base away. The chain employs TRBV5-4 and TRBJ1-1; D unresolved. The CDR3 covers 14 residues. Germline V lookup: CDR1 SGHNT, CDR2 YYREEE (reference sequence). The CDR3 coding sequence is TGTACCAGCAGCTTGGAGGGTGGCCACCATGAAGCTTTCTTT. It yields the protein CTSSLEGGHHEAFF.

In regard to this clonotype: At one end, the junction sequence differs from germline, possibly due to a read error. The chain is built from TRBV19 and TRBJ1-1, with D possibly TRBD1 on 6 matching bases. The germline gives CDR1 LNHDA, CDR2 SQIVND (reference sequence). CDR3 length equals 14 residues. This CDR3 reads CASSKQGRVTEAFF. The CDR3 DNA follows: TGCGCCAGTAGTAAACAGGGTAGGGTCACTGAAGCTTTCTTT.

The chain recombines TRBV29-1 with TRBJ1-3, with D tentatively TRBD1 (5 bases). This CDR3 is 13 amino acids long. Trimming took 6 bases from V and 3 from J, leaving 12 bases between them. Per the germline V gene, CDR1 is SQVTM and CDR2 is ANQGSEA. CDR3 DNA sequence: TGCAGCGTGCACGGGACCGATGGAAACACCATATATTTT. It encodes CSVHGTDGNTIYF.

The chain is built from TRBV28 and TRBJ2-7; 9 nucleotides match TRBD2. The CDR3 is 15 amino acids. CDR1 and CDR2 from the germline V gene are MDHEN and SYDVKM. With V trimmed by 5 bases and J by 6 bases, 11 bases remained unmatched. The CDR3 region is CASSPGLALMSEQYF. CDR3 nucleotide sequence: TGTGCCAGCAGTCCGGGACTAGCCCTGATGAGCGAGCAGTACTTC.

Many counts were recorded for this clonotype. The gene calls are TRBV6-5 and TRBJ1-2; tentative D call: TRBD1 (5 bases). This CDR3 has 15 residues. CDR1 and CDR2 from the germline V gene are MNHEY and SVGAGI. Trimming stripped 6 bases from V and 0 bases from J, with 14 bases between. CDR3 bases: TGTGCCAGCAGGGGGGGTAGAGGACCTAACTATGGCTACACCTTC. It translates to CASRGGRGPNYGYTF.

This clonotype was seen many times. One end of the junction is discordant with germline, which a read error may explain. This sequence joins TRBV27 and TRBJ2-1; D is tentatively TRBD1 or TRBD2 (5 bases each). The germline V gene encodes CDR1 MNHEY and CDR2 SMNVEV (reference sequence). There are 16 residues in the CDR3. DNA for the CDR3: TGTGCCAGCAGTTTAGGGAGCAGGGTCTCCCACAATGAGCAGTTCTTC. Protein sequence: CASSLGSRVSHNEQFF.

J is TRBJ1-2 and V is TRBV6-1, with D perhaps TRBD1 (5 bases). The V end lost 6 bases, the J end lost 4 bases, and 18 bases lay between the germline ends. The CDR3 sequence is 15 residues long. Per germline, CDR1 MNHNS and CDR2 SASEGT. CDR3 sequence reads: CASSPGGSVRYGYTF. The CDR3 region has the DNA TGTGCCAGCAGCCCCGGGGGATCGGTTCGCTATGGCTACACCTTC.